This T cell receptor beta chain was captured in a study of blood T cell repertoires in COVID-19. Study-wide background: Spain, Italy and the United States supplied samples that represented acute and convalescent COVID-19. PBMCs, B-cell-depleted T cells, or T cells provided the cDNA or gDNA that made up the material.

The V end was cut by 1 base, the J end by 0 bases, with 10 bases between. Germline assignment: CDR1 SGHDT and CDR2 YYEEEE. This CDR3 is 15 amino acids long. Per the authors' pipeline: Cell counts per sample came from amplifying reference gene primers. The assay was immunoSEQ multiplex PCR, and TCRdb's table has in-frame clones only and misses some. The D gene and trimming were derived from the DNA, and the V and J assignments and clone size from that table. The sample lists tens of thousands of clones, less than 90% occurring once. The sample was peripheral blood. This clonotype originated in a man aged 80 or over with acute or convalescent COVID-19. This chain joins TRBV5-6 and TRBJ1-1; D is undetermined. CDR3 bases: TGTGCCAGCAGCTTGAACGTACATTTGAACACTGAAGCTTTCTTT. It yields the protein CASSLNVHLNTEAFF.